This T cell receptor (beta chain) was recovered during a study of blood T cell repertoires in COVID-19. The V gene's germline CDR1 is SGHRS and CDR2 YFSETQ. Germline trimming cut 1 base from V and 0 bases from J; bases unmatched to any gene: 1. There are 15 residues in the CDR3. What the recovered Cohort 3 donors had was two negative PCRs, clearance, or symptom resolution. TCRdb keeps only in-frame clones here, not all; method: immunoSEQ multiplex PCR. The sample consists of approximately 330,000 clones, roughly 89% of them appearing once. The V call is TRBV5-1, the J call TRBJ1-3; TRBD1 agrees at 7 bases. The receptor was derived from a woman aged 25 to 39 who had recovered from COVID-19. The source material was PBMCs or T cells enriched from blood (not recorded which). CDR3 protein: CASSLRQGSGNTIYF. The CDR3 coding sequence is TGCGCCAGCAGCTTGAGACAGGGCTCTGGAAACACCATATATTTT. Together with reference TRBV5-1 and TRBJ1-3, the CDR3 gives the full variable domain: KAGVTQTPRYLIKTRGQQVTLSCSPISGHRSVSWYQQTPGQGLQFLFEYFSETQRNKGNFPGRFSGRQFSNSRSEMNVSTLELGDSALYLCASSLRQGSGNTIYFGEGSWLTVV.